This T cell receptor beta chain came from a study of OX40 agonist ivuxolimab in advanced cancers. In the study overall: Patients took ivuxolimab, an agonistic anti-OX40 (CD134) antibody. Males comprised around 80% of the group, whose mean age was about 62 years (range about 23 to 80).

Measured with immunoSEQ multiplex PCR; TCRdb has only the in-frame clones, and not every one. The sample has about 61,000 clones; just under 90% are singletons. Germline-derived CDR1 and CDR2 are LGHNA and YSLEER. Between the trimmed V and J ends, which lost 2 bases and 0 bases, there was a span of 17 bases. The CDR3 totals 18 residues. This TCR was recovered from an adult with an advanced solid tumor such as melanoma, head and neck, liver or kidney cancer. The material was CD4+ or CD8+ T cells sorted from blood, obtained in a trial of the OX40 agonist ivuxolimab. The chain is built from TRBV4-3 and TRBJ1-3; D may be TRBD1 (5 bases). The CDR3 region has the DNA TGCGCCAGCAGCCAATCTGGGGCGGGCTTACCCTCTGGAAACACCATATATTTT. Translation: CASSQSGAGLPSGNTIYF.